In its sample, the clone carrying this T cell receptor beta chain was seen many times. Its antigen is unidentified. The time point was: sample taken at primary tumor resection. Via MiXCR, TCRdb re-called the 5' RACE reads, giving one row per CDR3 protein. The data show about 9,800 distinct CDR3 sequences, 8% to 10% seen once. This entry belongs to a study of spatial heterogeneity in lung cancer. Study-level points and caveats: Expanded TCRs that were ubiquitous or regional had counts tracking ubiquitous and regional nonsynonymous mutations, respectively. Within tumors, counts of expanded alpha and beta TCRs tracked tumor mutation counts. Estimates put coverage of tumor T cells approximately 7% for alpha and around 12% for beta chains.

This CDR3 is built from 14 residues. V shed 5 bases and J 4 bases; nucleotides not matched to a gene: 8. The V gene's germline CDR1 is SEHNR and CDR2 FQNEAQ (reference sequence). This chain uses TRBV7-9 with TRBJ2-7; 7 bases line up with TRBD1. This sequence was found in a female donor with early-stage non-small cell lung cancer. The specimen was lung tumor tissue, collected at surgery. CDR3 in DNA: TGTGCCAGCAGCACCGGGGACAGCCCTTACGAGCAGTACTTC. This translates into CASSTGDSPYEQYF. Filled out from reference TRBV7-9 and TRBJ2-7, the complete variable domain reads DTGVSQNPRHKITKRGQNVTFRCDPISEHNRLYWYRQTLGQGPEFLTYFQNEAQLEKSRLLSDRFSAERPKGSFSTLEIQRTEQGDSAMYLCASSTGDSPYEQYFGPGTRLTVT.